This T cell receptor (beta chain) came from a study of blood T cell repertoires in COVID-19. Study-level information: COVID-19 samples collected from the United States, Italy and Spain covered acute and convalescent phases. PBMCs, B-cell-depleted T cells, or T cells provided the cDNA or gDNA that made up the material.

Methods used by the authors: Reference gene primer amplification in the assay estimated nucleated cell counts. This table comes from immunoSEQ multiplex PCR, and its TCRdb copy is limited to in-frame clones, with some not included. That table furnishes V, J and clone size, whereas the DNA furnished D and trimming. The data hold approximately 300,000 clones, with just under 85% observed a single time. The germline CDR1 and CDR2 sequences are LGHDT and YNNKEL (reference sequence). CDR3 length: 11 amino acids. Trimming stripped 8 bases from V and 9 bases from J, with 11 bases between. This clonotype was sampled from a woman aged 45-65 years with active or convalescent COVID-19. The rearrangement joins TRBV3-1 (or the pseudogene TRBV3-2) to TRBJ2-1; D perhaps matches TRBD1 (5 bases). Input material: peripheral blood. DNA for the CDR3: TGTGCCAGCCACCAGGGTGCTGAGCAGTTCTTC. It yields the protein CASHQGAEQFF.